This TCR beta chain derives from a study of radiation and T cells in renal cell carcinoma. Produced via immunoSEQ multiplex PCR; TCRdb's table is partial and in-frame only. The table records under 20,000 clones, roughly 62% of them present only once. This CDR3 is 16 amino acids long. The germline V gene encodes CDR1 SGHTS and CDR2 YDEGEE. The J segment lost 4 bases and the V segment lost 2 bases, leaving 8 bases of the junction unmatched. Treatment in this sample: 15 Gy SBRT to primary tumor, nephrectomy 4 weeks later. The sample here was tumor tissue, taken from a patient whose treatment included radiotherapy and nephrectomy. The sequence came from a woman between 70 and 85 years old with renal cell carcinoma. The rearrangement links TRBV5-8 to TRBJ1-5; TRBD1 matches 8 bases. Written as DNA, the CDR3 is TGTGCCAGCAGCTTTTGGACAGGGCAAGTTAATCAGCCCCAGCATTTT. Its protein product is CASSFWTGQVNQPQHF.